A selection of T cell receptor beta chains follows, all from one sample in a study of blood T cell repertoires in COVID-19. Clones were sequenced by immunoSEQ multiplex PCR, and TCRdb holds only the in-frame ones, with some missing. The sample has roughly 100,000 clones; about 80% are singletons. Sequencing was performed on peripheral blood. Receptors were obtained from a man in his 70s with acute or convalescent COVID-19. Both conserved end residues are part of each CDR3. D genes are given only for firm matches. The size of a clone is reported for some rows only, either as once, few or many, or as a class for expanded clones.

few,TRBV24-1,TRBD2,TRBJ2-1,TGTGCCACCAGTGGGGTAGCGGGAGGGCTTGAGCAGTTCTTC,CATSGVAGGLEQFF
-,TRBV7-5,-,TRBJ1-4,TGTGCCAGAAGCTTAGGGGGACAGGGCACTAATGAAAAACTGTTTTTT,CARSLGGQGTNEKLFF
-,TRBV24-1,TRBD1,TRBJ1-4,TGTGCCACCAGTGACCCCGGACAGGGAGGAGATGAAAAACTGTTTTTT,CATSDPGQGGDEKLFF
-,TRBV7-8,-,TRBJ2-6,TGTGCCAGCAGCTTTAACAGGGCCGGGGCCAACGTCCTGACTTTC,CASSFNRAGANVLTF
-,TRBV11-2,-,TRBJ2-6,TGTGCCAGCAGCCCCCGGCGGGGGGCCAACGTCCTGACTTTC,CASSPRRGANVLTF
-,TRBV5-1,TRBD2,TRBJ2-7,TGCGCCAGCAGCTTGGGGGAGGGCTACGAGCAGTACTTC,CASSLGEGYEQYF
-,TRBV29-1,-,TRBJ1-2,TGCAGCGTTGAAGCTGGTGGCAGGCAGACTAACTATGGCTACACCTTC,CSVEAGGRQTNYGYTF
-,TRBV24-1,-,TRBJ2-1,TGTGCCACCGGACAATCCGGGAATGAGCAGTTCTTC,CATGQSGNEQFF
-,TRBV4-2,TRBD2,TRBJ2-5,TGTGCCAGCAGCCAAGATGGTAGCGGGGGGTTCGAGACCCAGTACTTC,CASSQDGSGGFETQYF
-,TRBV7-3,TRBD1,TRBJ2-1,TGTGCCAGCAGCTTAAGGGGACAGGGGAGTAATGAGCAGTTCTTC,CASSLRGQGSNEQFF
-,TRBV14,-,TRBJ1-2,TGTGCCAGCAGCCGTGGCAGCGTCTATGGCTACACCTTC,CASSRGSVYGYTF
-,TRBV28,TRBD1,TRBJ2-6,TGTGCCAGCAGTTCCCAGGGGGTGGCCTCGTCTGGGGCCAACGTCCTGACTTTC,CASSSQGVASSGANVLTF
-,TRBV29-1,TRBD1,TRBJ1-2,TGCAGCGTTGGAATAACGGACAGGGACAATGGCTACACCTTC,CSVGITDRDNGYTF
-,TRBV29-1,TRBD1,TRBJ1-2,TGCAGCGTCGTCGGACAGGTCACGGGCTACACCTTC,CSVVGQVTGYTF
few,TRBV7-7,-,TRBJ2-2,TGTGCCAGCAGCCCCGGCAGGGGTAAGGGTACCGGGGAGCTGTTTTTT,CASSPGRGKGTGELFF
-,TRBV2,-,TRBJ2-6,TGTGCCAGCAGCCCCGGGACTCTGCGGGGGGCCAACGTCCTGACTTTC,CASSPGTLRGANVLTF
-,TRBV9,-,TRBJ1-1,TGTGCCAGCAGCGTAGATGCGTGGGCGACTGAAGCTTTCTTT,CASSVDAWATEAFF
-,TRBV19,TRBD1,TRBJ2-3,TGTGCCAGTAGTTCTCCCCGGGACAGGGTAACAGATACGCAGTATTTT,CASSSPRDRVTDTQYF
-,TRBV7-3,TRBD1,TRBJ2-3,TGTGCCAGCAGCTTACCAGGGGGCCCAAGGACAGATACGCAGTATTTT,CASSLPGGPRTDTQYF